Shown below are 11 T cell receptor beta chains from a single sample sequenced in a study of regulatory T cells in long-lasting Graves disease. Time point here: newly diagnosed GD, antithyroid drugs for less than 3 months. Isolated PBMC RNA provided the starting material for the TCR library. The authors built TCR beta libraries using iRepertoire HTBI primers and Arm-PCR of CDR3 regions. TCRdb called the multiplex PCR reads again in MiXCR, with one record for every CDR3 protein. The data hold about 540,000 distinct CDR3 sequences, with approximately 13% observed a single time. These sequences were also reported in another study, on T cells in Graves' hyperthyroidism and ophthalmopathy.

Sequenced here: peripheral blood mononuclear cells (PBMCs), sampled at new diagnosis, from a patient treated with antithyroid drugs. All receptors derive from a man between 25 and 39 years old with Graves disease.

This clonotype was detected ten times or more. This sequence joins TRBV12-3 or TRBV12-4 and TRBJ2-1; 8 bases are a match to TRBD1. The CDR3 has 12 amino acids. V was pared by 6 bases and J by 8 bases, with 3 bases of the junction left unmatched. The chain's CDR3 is CASRRTGYEQFF. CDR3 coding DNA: TGTGCCAGCAGACGGACAGGGTATGAGCAGTTCTTC.

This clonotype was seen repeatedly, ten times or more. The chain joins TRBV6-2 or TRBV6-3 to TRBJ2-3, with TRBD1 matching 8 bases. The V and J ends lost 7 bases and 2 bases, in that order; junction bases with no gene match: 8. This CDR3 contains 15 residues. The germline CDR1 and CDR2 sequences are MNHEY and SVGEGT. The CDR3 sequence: CASTSRDRLTDTQYF. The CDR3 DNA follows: TGTGCCAGCACCTCACGGGACAGGCTCACAGATACGCAGTATTTT.

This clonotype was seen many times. The CDR3 DNA sequence: TGCGCCAGCAGCTTGGATGACAACCCCACCGGGGAGCTGTTTTTT. Its protein is CASSLDDNPTGELFF. The chain combines TRBV5-1 with TRBJ2-2; D is uncertain. CDR3 size: 15 residues. Germline V lookup: CDR1 SGHRS, CDR2 YFSETQ. The V and J ends lost 0 bases and 4 bases respectively, with 10 bases between them.

CDR3 sequence (DNA): TGTGCCAGCAGTTACTCGTTGCGGACCTCTGGAAACACCATATATTTT. This sequence encodes CASSYSLRTSGNTIYF. The chain has TRBV6-5 and TRBJ1-3; no firm D call. Trimming cost V 0 bases and J 0 bases, with 9 bases left between them. The CDR3 is 16 amino acids. Germline-derived CDR1 and CDR2 are MNHEY and SVGAGI.

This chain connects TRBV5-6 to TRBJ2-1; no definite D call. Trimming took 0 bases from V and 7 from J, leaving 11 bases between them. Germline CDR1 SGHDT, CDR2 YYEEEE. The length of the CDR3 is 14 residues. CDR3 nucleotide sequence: TGTGCCAGCAGCTTGGATCTCCGAGGAAATGAGCAGTTCTTC. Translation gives CASSLDLRGNEQFF.

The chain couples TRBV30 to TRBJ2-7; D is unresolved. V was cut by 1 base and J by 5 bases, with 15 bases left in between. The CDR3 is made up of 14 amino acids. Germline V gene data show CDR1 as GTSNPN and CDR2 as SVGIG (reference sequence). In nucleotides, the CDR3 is TGTGCCTGGAGTGCGTCGGCTGTCTACCACGAGCAGTACTTC. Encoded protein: CAWSASAVYHEQYF.

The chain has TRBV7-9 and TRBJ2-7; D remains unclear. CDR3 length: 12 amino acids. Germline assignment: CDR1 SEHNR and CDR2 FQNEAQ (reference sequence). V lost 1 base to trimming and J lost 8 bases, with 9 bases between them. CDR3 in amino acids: CASSLGDSKQYF. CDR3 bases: TGTGCCAGCAGCTTAGGGGATTCGAAGCAGTACTTC.

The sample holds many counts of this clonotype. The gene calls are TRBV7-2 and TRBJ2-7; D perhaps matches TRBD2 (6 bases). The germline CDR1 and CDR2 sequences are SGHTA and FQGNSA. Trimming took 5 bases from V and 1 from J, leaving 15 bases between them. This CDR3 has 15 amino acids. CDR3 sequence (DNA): TGTGCCAGCAGCCCTGCCGGGACTCTATCCTACGAGCAGTACTTC. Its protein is CASSPAGTLSYEQYF. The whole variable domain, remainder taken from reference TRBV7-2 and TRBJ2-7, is GAGVSQSPSNKVTEKGKDVELRCDPISGHTALYWYRQSLGQGLEFLIYFQGNSAPDKSGLPSDRFSAERTGGSVSTLTIQRTQQEDSAVYLCASSPAGTLSYEQYFGPGTRLTVT.

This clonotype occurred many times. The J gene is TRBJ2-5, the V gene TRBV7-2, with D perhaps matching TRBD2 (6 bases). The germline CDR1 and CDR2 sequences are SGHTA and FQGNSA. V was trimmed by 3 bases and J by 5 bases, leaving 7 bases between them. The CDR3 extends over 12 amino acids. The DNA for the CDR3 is TGTGCCAGCAGCTTGGGACTGGAGACCCAGTACTTC. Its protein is CASSLGLETQYF.

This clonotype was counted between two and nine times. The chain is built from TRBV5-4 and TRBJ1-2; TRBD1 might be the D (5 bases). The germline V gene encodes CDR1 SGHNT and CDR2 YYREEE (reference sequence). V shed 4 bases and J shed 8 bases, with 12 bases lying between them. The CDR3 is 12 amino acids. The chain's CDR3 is CASSGAGTGYTF. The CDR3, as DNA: TGTGCCAGCAGCGGGGCGGGGACCGGCTACACCTTC.

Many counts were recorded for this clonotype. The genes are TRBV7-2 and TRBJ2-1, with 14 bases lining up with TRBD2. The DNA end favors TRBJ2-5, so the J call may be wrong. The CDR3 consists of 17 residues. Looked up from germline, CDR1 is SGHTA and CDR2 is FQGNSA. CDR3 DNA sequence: TGTGCCAGCAGCTCGGGACTAGCGGGAGTAGGGGGATGGACCCAGTACTTC. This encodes CASSSGLAGVGGWTQYF.